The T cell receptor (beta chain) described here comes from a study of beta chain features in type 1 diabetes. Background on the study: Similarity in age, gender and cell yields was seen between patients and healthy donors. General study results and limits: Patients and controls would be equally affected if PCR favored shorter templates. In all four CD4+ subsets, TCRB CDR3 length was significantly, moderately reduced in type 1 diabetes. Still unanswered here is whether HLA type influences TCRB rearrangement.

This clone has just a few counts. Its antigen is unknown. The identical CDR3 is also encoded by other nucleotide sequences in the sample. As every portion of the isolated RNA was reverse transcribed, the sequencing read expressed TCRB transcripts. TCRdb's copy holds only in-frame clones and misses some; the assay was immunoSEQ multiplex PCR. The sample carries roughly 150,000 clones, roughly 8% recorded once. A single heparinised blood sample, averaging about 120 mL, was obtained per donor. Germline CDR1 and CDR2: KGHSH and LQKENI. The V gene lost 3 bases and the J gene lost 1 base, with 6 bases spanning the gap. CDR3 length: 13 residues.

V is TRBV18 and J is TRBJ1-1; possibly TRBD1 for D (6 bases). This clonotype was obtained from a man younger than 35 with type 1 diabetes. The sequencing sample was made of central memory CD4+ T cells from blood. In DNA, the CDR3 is TGTGCCAGCTCACCGACAGGGAACACTGAAGCTTTCTTT. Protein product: CASSPTGNTEAFF.